The clone carrying this T cell receptor beta chain was found a few times. The target antigen is unknown. This sample was included in a study of blood T cells in healthy people across ages. Study at large: Template switching picked up about one barcoded beta molecule for each two T cells.

Overall study findings and caveats: TCR beta diversity, measured per million T cells, fell in a roughly linear way with age.

Every donor gave 8.5 to 10 milliliters of peripheral blood. PBMCs numbering at least 6.5 million were isolated per sample. CDR1 and CDR2 (germline): LGHDT, YNNKEL (reference sequence). V shed 6 bases and J shed 3 bases, with 23 bases lying between them. CDR3 size: 17 residues. Together with a sample-barcoded 5' primer, a J-beta primer mix was included in a second PCR lasting about 7 to 11 cycles. TCRdb re-called the 5' RACE reads through MiXCR, storing one row per CDR3 protein. The table lists about 1.1 million distinct CDR3 sequences, roughly two fifths of them singletons, with roughly 13% in the top ten.

The chain links TRBV3-1 to TRBJ1-2; possible D gene TRBD1, 5 bases. Sequenced material: blood. The receptor comes from a man younger than 35 in good health. CDR3 sequence reads: CASSQARGYALDYGYTF. The CDR3 nucleotides are TGTGCCAGCAGTCAGGCCCGGGGGTATGCTCTGGACTATGGCTACACCTTC.